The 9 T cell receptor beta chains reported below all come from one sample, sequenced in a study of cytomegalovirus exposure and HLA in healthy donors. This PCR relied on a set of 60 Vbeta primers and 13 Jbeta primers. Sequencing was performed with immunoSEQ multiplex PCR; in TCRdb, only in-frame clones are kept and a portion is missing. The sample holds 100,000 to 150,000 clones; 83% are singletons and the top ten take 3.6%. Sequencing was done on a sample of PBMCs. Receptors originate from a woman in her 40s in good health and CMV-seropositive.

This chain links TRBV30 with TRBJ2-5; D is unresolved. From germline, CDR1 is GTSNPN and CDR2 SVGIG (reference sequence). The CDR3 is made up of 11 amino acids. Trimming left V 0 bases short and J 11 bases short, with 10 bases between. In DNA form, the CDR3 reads TGTGCCTGGAGTGTACTGGCGGAGCAGTACTTC. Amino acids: CAWSVLAEQYF.

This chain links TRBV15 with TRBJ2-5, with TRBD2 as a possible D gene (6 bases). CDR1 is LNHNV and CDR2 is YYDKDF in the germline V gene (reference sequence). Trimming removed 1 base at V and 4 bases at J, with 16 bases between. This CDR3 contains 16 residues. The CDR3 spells CATSRGLGLSGETQYF. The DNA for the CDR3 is TGTGCCACCAGCAGAGGCTTAGGACTTAGCGGAGAGACCCAGTACTTC.

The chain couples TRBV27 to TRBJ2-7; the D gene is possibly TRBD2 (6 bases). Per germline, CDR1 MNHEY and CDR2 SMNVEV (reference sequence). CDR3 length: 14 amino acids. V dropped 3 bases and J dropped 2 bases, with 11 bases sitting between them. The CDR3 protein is CASSFQGGAYEQYF. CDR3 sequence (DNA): TGTGCCAGCAGTTTTCAGGGAGGTGCCTACGAGCAGTACTTC.

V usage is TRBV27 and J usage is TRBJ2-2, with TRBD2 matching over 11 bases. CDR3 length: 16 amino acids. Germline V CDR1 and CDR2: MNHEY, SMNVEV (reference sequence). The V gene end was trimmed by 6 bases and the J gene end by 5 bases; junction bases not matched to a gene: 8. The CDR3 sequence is CASSPTSGRRTGELFF. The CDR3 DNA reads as TGTGCCAGCAGCCCAACTAGCGGGAGAAGGACCGGGGAGCTGTTTTTT.

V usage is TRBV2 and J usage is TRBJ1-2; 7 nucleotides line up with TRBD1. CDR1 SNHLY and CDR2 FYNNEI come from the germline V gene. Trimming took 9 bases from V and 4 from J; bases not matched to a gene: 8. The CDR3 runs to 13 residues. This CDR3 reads CARRGQGSYGYTF. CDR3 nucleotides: TGTGCCAGGAGGGGGCAGGGTTCCTATGGCTACACCTTC.

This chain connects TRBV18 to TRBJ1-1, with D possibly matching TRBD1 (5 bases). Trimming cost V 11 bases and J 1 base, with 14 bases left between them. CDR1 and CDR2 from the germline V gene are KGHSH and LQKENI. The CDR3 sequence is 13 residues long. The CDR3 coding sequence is TGTGCCTCGCAGGGTCCCGCGAACACTGAAGCTTTCTTT. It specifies CASQGPANTEAFF.

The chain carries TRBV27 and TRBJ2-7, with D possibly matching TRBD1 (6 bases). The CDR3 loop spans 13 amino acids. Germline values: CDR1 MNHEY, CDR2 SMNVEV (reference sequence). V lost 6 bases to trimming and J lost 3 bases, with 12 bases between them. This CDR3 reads CASSHGQYYEQYF. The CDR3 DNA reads TGTGCCAGCAGCCACGGACAGTACTACGAGCAGTACTTC.

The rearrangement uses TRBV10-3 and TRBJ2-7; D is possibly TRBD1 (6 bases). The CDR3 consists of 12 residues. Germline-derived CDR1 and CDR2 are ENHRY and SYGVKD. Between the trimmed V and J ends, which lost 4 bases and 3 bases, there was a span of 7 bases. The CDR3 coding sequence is TGTGCCATCAGTGGACAGGACTACGAGCAGTACTTC. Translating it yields CAISGQDYEQYF.

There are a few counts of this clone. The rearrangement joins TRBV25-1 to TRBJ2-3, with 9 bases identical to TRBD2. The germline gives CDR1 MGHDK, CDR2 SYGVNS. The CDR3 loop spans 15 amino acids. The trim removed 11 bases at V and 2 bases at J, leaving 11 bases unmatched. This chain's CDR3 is CAGEEREEVTDTQYF. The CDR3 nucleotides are TGTGCCGGTGAAGAGCGGGAGGAGGTCACAGATACGCAGTATTTT.